These 17 T cell receptor beta chains share one sample of origin, sequenced in a study of response to subunit inactivated influenza vaccine. Each CDR3 protein is one row after TCRdb ran MiXCR on the RT-PCR reads. The sample includes hundreds of thousands of distinct CDR3 sequences, around 14% of them seen just once. The sample in question was PBMCs from blood, obtained less than 15 days before vaccination. These receptors were collected from a man aged 50-59 years who received an inactivated influenza vaccine.

This chain connects TRBV9 to TRBJ1-1, with D maybe TRBD1 (6 bases). Between the trimmed V and J ends, which lost 0 bases and 2 bases, there was a span of 14 bases. The CDR3 spans 16 residues. Looked up from germline, CDR1 is SGDLS and CDR2 is YYNGEE. The CDR3 DNA reads TGTGCCAGCAGCGTAGAGGGGGGAGTCTTAAACACTGAAGCTTTCTTT. Its translation is CASSVEGGVLNTEAFF. Complete variable domain (other parts from reference TRBV9 and TRBJ1-1): DSGVTQTPKHLITATGQRVTLRCSPRSGDLSVYWYQQSLDQGLQFLIQYYNGEERAKGNILERFSAQQFPDLHSELNLSSLELGDSALYFCASSVEGGVLNTEAFFGQGTRLTVV.

This clonotype was counted between two and nine times. V usage is TRBV7-2 and J usage is TRBJ1-6; D might be TRBD1 (5 bases). The CDR3 spans 16 residues. V lost 5 bases to trimming and J lost 6 bases, with 17 bases between them. CDR1 and CDR2 from the germline V gene are SGHTA and FQGNSA. The CDR3 bases are TGTGCCAGCAGCCTAGAGACGGGACGGATTAATTCACCCCTCCACTTT. The encoded protein is CASSLETGRINSPLHF. The full variable domain, with the rest looked up from reference TRBV7-2 and TRBJ1-6, is GAGVSQSPSNKVTEKGKDVELRCDPISGHTALYWYRQSLGQGLEFLIYFQGNSAPDKSGLPSDRFSAERTGGSVSTLTIQRTQQEDSAVYLCASSLETGRINSPLHFGNGTRLTVT.

This clonotype was recorded a few times. The chain uses TRBV7-8 and TRBJ2-7, with D perhaps TRBD1 (6 bases). The CDR3 is 14 residues long. The V gene lost 3 bases and the J gene lost 6 bases, with 15 bases spanning the gap. Per the germline V gene, CDR1 is SGHVS and CDR2 is FQNEAQ. The CDR3: CASSFGQKSIEQYF. The CDR3, as DNA: TGTGCCAGCAGCTTCGGACAGAAGTCAATCGAGCAGTACTTC.

This clonotype was observed at least ten times. The chain uses TRBV7-2 and TRBJ2-1; 8 bases map to TRBD1. V trimming: 3 bases; J trimming: 1 base; junction bases outside the gene matches: 2. CDR3 size: 15 residues. Germline loops: CDR1 SGHTA, CDR2 FQGNSA. This CDR3 is CASSFWTGSYNEQFF. CDR3 coding DNA: TGTGCCAGCAGCTTTTGGACAGGGTCCTACAATGAGCAGTTCTTC.

The gene calls are TRBV19 and TRBJ2-1, with no clear D. The CDR3 is 15 residues long. CDR1 is LNHDA, CDR2 SQIVND, per germline (reference sequence). V was shortened by 5 bases and J by 1 base, with 12 bases between the two germline ends. The CDR3 coding sequence is TGTGCCAGTAGTCGATTCGGAGTGTCCTACAATGAGCAGTTCTTC. This sequence encodes CASSRFGVSYNEQFF.

The chain uses TRBV20-1 and TRBJ2-2; a weak D match, TRBD2 (5 bases). CDR3 length: 15 amino acids. Germline V lookup: CDR1 DFQATT, CDR2 SNEGSKA (reference sequence). V lost 5 bases and J 4 bases, leaving 17 bases between the germline ends. The CDR3 region is CSAHRGGHITGELFF. The CDR3 DNA follows: TGCAGTGCTCATCGAGGAGGCCATATCACCGGGGAGCTGTTTTTT.

The J gene is TRBJ2-4, the V gene TRBV4-1; D is unresolved. The germline gives CDR1 MGHRA, CDR2 YSYEKL. V lost 1 base and J 11 bases, leaving 15 bases between the germline ends. The CDR3 has 14 residues. The CDR3 bases are TGCGCCAGCAGCCAAGGGCCTACTGGTGGTGTTCAGTACTTC. This sequence encodes CASSQGPTGGVQYF.

The chain joins TRBV7-2 to TRBJ2-6, with no clear D. Germline V gives CDR1 SGHTA, CDR2 FQGNSA. Trimming removed 1 base at V and 0 bases at J, with 4 bases between. The CDR3 is made up of 15 amino acids. CDR3 nucleotides: TGTGCCAGCAGCTTAGTGTCCTCTGGGGCCAACGTCCTGACTTTC. Translated: CASSLVSSGANVLTF. Looking up the rest from reference TRBV7-2 and TRBJ2-6 gives the full variable domain: GAGVSQSPSNKVTEKGKDVELRCDPISGHTALYWYRQSLGQGLEFLIYFQGNSAPDKSGLPSDRFSAERTGGSVSTLTIQRTQQEDSAVYLCASSLVSSGANVLTFGAGSRLTVL.

CDR3 DNA sequence: TGTGCCAGTAGTACACGGACTAGCGGGTCAGCCTACAATGAGCAGTTCTTC. Its translation: CASSTRTSGSAYNEQFF. This rearrangement joins TRBV19 to TRBJ2-1; TRBD2 matches at 11 bases. Germline lookup yields CDR1 LNHDA and CDR2 SQIVND (reference sequence). This CDR3 has 17 amino acids. Trimming removed 4 bases from V and 2 bases from J; junction bases left unmatched: 7.

V is TRBV19 and J is TRBJ2-3, with 8 bases that match TRBD2. V was pared by 1 base and J by 9 bases, with 6 bases of the junction left unmatched. There are 14 residues in the CDR3. Germline CDR1 and CDR2: LNHDA and SQIVND (reference sequence). DNA of the CDR3: TGTGCCAGTAGTATAGCTTCTAGCGGGTCAACGCAGTATTTT. This encodes CASSIASSGSTQYF.

This clonotype has a handful of counts. DNA of the CDR3: TGTGCCAGCAGTATTGGGCCTACAGGGCACGAGCAGTACTTC. Amino acid sequence: CASSIGPTGHEQYF. The rearrangement uses TRBV12-3 or TRBV12-4 and TRBJ2-7; D might be TRBD1 (6 bases). The V end lost 5 bases, the J end lost 5 bases, and 16 bases lay between the germline ends. CDR3 length: 14 amino acids.

This clonotype was counted many times. The chain has TRBV10-3 and TRBJ2-5; no reliable D call. Looked up from germline, CDR1 is ENHRY and CDR2 is SYGVKD. Trimming stripped 8 bases from V and 0 bases from J, with 4 bases between. This CDR3 comprises 11 residues. Here the CDR3 reads CAIGDQETQYF. CDR3 coding DNA: TGTGCCATCGGGGACCAAGAGACCCAGTACTTC.

The sample holds many counts of this clonotype. The V call is TRBV5-6, the J call TRBJ2-1, with D possibly called TRBD1 or TRBD2 (5 bases each). Trimming took 3 bases from V and 3 from J, leaving 13 bases between them. This CDR3 has 15 amino acids. Germline assignment: CDR1 SGHDT and CDR2 YYEEEE. The CDR3 is CASSWGRGNYNEQFF. The CDR3 DNA reads TGTGCCAGCAGCTGGGGCAGAGGGAACTACAATGAGCAGTTCTTC.

The rearrangement links TRBV20-1 to TRBJ2-7; 10 bases align to TRBD1. V was pared by 6 bases and J by 5 bases, with 10 bases of the junction left unmatched. The CDR3 is 14 amino acids. Germline V CDR1 and CDR2: DFQATT, SNEGSKA (reference sequence). The CDR3 DNA sequence: TGCAGTGCCCTGGGACAGGGGATGGAGCACGAGCAGTACTTC. Encoded protein: CSALGQGMEHEQYF.

The chain recombines TRBV9 with TRBJ1-2; D gene uncertain. Germline-derived CDR1 and CDR2 are SGDLS and YYNGEE. Trimming removed 0 bases at V and 4 bases at J, with 4 bases between. The CDR3 has 12 amino acids. This CDR3 reads CASSVVGYGYTF. DNA of the CDR3: TGTGCCAGCAGCGTAGTCGGCTATGGCTACACCTTC.

As for this clonotype: A much larger clone lies one base from this, so it may be a read error. The V call is TRBV28, the J call TRBJ2-2; 7 bases fit TRBD2. The V gene's germline CDR1 is MDHEN and CDR2 SYDVKM. V shed 1 base and J 2 bases; nucleotides not matched to a gene: 16. This CDR3 contains 20 residues. The CDR3 nucleotides are TGTGCCAGCAGTTTATTTAAGCTAACGGGAGGTCGGGGAAACACCGGGGAGCTGTTTTTT. Encoded protein: CASSLFKLTGGRGNTGELFF. Variable domain in full (rest from reference TRBV28 and TRBJ2-2): DVKVTQSSRYLVKRTGEKVFLECVQDMDHENMFWYRQDPGLGLRLIYFSYDVKMKEKGDIPEGYSVSREKKERFSLILESASTNQTSMYLCASSLFKLTGGRGNTGELFFGEGSRLTVL.

This chain joins TRBV5-1 and TRBJ2-5; tentatively, D is TRBD1 (6 bases). CDR3 length: 16 residues. The V gene's germline CDR1 is SGHRS and CDR2 YFSETQ. V was clipped by 0 bases and J by 4 bases, with 16 bases between them. The DNA of the CDR3 is TGCGCCAGCAGCTTGGCGGCAGGTAGAGGGGGAGAGACCCAGTACTTC. This translates into CASSLAAGRGGETQYF. Using reference TRBV5-1 and TRBJ2-5 for the parts outside the CDR3, the full variable domain is KAGVTQTPRYLIKTRGQQVTLSCSPISGHRSVSWYQQTPGQGLQFLFEYFSETQRNKGNFPGRFSGRQFSNSRSEMNVSTLELGDSALYLCASSLAAGRGGETQYFGPGTRLLVL.